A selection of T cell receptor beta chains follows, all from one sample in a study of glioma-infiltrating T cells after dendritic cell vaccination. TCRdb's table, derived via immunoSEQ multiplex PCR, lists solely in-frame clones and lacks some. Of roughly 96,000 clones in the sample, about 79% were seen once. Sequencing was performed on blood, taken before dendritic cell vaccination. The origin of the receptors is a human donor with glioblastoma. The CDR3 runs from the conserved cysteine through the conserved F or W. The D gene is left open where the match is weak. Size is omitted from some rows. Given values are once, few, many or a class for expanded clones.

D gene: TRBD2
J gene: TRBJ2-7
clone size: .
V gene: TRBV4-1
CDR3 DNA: TGCGCCAGCAGCCAGGGGGGGGTAGGGGCCCCGAGCGAGCAGTACTTC
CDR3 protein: CASSQGGVGAPSEQYF

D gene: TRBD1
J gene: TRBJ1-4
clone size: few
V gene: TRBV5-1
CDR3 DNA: TGCGCCAGCAGCATGACAGGGGCTGCGGGAGAAAAACTGTTTTTT
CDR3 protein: CASSMTGAAGEKLFF

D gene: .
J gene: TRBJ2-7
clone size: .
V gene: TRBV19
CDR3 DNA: TGTGCCAGTAGTAGGCAGGGAACCTACGAGCAGTACTTC
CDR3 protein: CASSRQGTYEQYF

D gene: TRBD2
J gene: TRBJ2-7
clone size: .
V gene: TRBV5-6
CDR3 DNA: TGTGCCAGCAAGGGTAGCGGGGGTCACGAGCAGTACTTC
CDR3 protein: CASKGSGGHEQYF

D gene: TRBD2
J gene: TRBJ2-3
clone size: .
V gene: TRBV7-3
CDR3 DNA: TGTGCCAGCAGCCCTAGCGGGGGAGGGGATACGCAGTATTTT
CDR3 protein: CASSPSGGGDTQYF

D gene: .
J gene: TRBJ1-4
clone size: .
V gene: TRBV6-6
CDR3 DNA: TGTGCCAGCAGGCCGGGCGGGGGGCGTGAAAAACTGTTTTTT
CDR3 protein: CASRPGGGREKLFF

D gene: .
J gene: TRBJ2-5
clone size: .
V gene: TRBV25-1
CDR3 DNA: TGTGCCAGCAGTGAACAGATCCAAGAGACCCAGTACTTC
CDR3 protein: CASSEQIQETQYF

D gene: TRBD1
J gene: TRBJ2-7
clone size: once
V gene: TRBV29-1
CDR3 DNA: TGCAGCGCTCGGACAGGGGGCGACAACTACGAGCAGTACTTC
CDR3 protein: CSARTGGDNYEQYF

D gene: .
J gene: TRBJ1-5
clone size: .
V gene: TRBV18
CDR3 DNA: TGTGCCAGCTCACCAACGGGGGATCAGCCCCAGCATTTT
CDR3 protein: CASSPTGDQPQHF

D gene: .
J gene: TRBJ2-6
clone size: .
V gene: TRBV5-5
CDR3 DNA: TGTGCCAGCAGCATACAGGGTCTTGGTGGGGCCAACGTCCTGACTTTC
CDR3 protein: CASSIQGLGGANVLTF

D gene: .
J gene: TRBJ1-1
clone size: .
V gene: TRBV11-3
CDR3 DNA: TGTGCCAGCAGCTTGGGGCCAGGGATAGACACTGAAGCTTTCTTT
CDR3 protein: CASSLGPGIDTEAFF

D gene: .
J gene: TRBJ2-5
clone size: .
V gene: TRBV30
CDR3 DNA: TGTGCCTGGCGGCGGAGGGGCCTAGAGACCCAGTACTTC
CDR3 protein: CAWRRRGLETQYF

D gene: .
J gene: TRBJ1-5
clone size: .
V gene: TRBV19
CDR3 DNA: TGTGCCAGTAGCCCACCGCGGGGAGACAATCAGCCCCAGCATTTT
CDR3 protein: CASSPPRGDNQPQHF

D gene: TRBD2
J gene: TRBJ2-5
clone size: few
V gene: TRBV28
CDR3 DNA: TGTGCCAGCAGTTCAGCACCCGGGACTAGAGAAAAGACCCAGTACTTC
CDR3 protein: CASSSAPGTREKTQYF

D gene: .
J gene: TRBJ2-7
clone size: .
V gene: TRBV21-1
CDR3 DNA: TGTGCCAGCACCCCATCAGAGGTACGGCAGGGGTCCTACGAGCAGTACTTC
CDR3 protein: CASTPSEVRQGSYEQYF

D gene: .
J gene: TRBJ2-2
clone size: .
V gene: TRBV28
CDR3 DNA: TGTGCCAGCATGTGGAGGGGCTTCGCCGGGGAGCTGTTTTTT
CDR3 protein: CASMWRGFAGELFF

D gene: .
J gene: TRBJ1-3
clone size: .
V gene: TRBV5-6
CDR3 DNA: TGTGCCAGCAGCTTCACAGTAATTGGGTCAGGGGGAAACACCATATATTTT
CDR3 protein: CASSFTVIGSGGNTIYF

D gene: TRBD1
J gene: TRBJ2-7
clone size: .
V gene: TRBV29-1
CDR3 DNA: TGCAGCGTTGAATCGGCCAGGGGGTCCCCCTACGAGCAGTACTTC
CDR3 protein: CSVESARGSPYEQYF

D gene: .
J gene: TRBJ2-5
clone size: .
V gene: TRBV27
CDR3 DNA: TGTGCCAGCAGTATTTACGGTTACCAAGAGACCCAGTACTTC
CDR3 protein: CASSIYGYQETQYF

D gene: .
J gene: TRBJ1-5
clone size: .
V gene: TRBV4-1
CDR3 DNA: TGCGCCAGCAGCCAAGATGTGTGGGGGGTGTACAATCAGCCCCAGCATTTT
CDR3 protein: CASSQDVWGVYNQPQHF

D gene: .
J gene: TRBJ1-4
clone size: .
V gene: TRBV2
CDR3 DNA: TGTGCCAGCCAGATTGCAACTAATGAAAAACTGTTTTTT
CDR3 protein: CASQIATNEKLFF

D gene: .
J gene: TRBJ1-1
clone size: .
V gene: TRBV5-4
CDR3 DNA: TGTGCCAGCAGCTTGAATAGGGGGAAAACTGAAGCTTTCTTT
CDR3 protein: CASSLNRGKTEAFF